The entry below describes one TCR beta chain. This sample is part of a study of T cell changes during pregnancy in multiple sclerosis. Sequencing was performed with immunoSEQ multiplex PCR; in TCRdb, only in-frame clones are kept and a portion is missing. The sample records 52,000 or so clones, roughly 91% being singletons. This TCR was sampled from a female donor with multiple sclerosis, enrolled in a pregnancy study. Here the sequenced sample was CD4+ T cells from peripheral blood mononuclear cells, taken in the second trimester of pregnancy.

Here the CDR3 DNA reads TGTGCCAGTACCCTCCTAGGGGATTATCAGCCCCAGCATTTT. This codes for CASTLLGDYQPQHF. The rearrangement links TRBV19 to TRBJ1-5; a weak D match, TRBD1 (5 bases). V lost 7 bases to trimming and J lost 5 bases, with 15 bases between them. Germline V gene data show CDR1 as LNHDA and CDR2 as SQIVND (reference sequence). The CDR3 totals 14 residues.